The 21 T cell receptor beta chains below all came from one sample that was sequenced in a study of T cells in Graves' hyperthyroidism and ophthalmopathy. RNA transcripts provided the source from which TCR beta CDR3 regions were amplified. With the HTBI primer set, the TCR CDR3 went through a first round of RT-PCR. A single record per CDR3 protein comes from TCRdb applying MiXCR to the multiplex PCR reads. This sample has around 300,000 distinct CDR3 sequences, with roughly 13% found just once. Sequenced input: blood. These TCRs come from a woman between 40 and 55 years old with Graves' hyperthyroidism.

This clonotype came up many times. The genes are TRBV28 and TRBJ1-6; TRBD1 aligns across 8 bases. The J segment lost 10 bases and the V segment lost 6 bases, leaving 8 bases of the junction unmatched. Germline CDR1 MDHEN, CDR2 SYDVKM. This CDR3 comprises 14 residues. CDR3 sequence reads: CASSLTGAGSPLHF. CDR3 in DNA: TGTGCCAGCAGCCTGACAGGGGCGGGATCACCCCTCCACTTT.

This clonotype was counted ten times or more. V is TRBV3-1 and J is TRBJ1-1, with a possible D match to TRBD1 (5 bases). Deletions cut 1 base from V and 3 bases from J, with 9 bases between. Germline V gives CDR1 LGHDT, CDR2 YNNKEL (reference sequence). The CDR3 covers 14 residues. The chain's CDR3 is CASSQGGGDTEAFF. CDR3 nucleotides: TGTGCCAGCAGCCAAGGTGGAGGGGACACTGAAGCTTTCTTT. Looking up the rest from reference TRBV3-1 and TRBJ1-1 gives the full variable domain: DTAVSQTPKYLVTQMGNDKSIKCEQNLGHDTMYWYKQDSKKFLKIMFSYNNKELIINETVPNRFSPKSPDKAHLNLHINSLELGDSAVYFCASSQGGGDTEAFFGQGTRLTVV.

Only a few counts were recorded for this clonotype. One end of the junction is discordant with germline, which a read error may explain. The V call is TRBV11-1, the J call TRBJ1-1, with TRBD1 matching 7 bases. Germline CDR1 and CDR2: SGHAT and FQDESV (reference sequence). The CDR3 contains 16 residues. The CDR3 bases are TGTGCCAGCAGCTCCCCGACAGGGTCCTTGAATACTGAAGCTTTCTTT. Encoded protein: CASSSPTGSLNTEAFF.

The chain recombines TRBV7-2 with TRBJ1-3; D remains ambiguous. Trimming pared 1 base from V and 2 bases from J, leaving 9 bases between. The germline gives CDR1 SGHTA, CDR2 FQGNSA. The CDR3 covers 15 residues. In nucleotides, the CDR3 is TGTGCCAGCAGCTTAGACCCTCGAACTGGAAACACCATATATTTT. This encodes CASSLDPRTGNTIYF.

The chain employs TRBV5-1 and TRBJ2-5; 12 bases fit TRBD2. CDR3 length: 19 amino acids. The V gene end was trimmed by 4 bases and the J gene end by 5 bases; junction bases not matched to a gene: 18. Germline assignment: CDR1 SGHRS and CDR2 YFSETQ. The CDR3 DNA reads TGCGCCAGCAGCCGGAGACTAGCGGGAGATCCGGGGGGTCGGGAGACCCAGTACTTC. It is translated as CASSRRLAGDPGGRETQYF.

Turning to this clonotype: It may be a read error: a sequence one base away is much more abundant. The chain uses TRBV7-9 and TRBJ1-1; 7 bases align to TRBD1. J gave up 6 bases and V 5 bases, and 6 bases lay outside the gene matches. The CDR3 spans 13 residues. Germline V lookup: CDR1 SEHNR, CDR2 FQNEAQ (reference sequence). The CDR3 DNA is TGTGCCAGCAGCCTTGGACAGGTCTCTGAAGCTTTCTTT. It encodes CASSLGQVSEAFF.

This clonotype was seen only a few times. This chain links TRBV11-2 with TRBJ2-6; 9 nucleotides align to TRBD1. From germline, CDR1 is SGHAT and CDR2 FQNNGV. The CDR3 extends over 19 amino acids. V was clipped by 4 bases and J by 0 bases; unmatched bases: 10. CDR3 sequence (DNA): TGTGCCAGCAGCTCAAGGACAGGGGCGACCAGCTCTGGGGCCAACGTCCTGACTTTC. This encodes CASSSRTGATSSGANVLTF.

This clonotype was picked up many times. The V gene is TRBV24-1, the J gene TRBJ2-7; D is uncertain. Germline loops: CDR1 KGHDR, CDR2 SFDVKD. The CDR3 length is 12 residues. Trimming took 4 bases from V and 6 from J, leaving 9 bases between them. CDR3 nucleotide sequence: TGTGCCACCAGTGACCCCGGAACCGAGCAGTACTTC. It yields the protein CATSDPGTEQYF.

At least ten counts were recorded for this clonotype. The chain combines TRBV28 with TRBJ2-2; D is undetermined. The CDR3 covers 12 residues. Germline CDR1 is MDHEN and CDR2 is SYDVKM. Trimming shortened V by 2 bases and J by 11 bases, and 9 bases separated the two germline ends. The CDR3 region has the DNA TGTGCCAGCAGTTTAAAGGGTTTTGAGCTGTTTTTT. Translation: CASSLKGFELFF.

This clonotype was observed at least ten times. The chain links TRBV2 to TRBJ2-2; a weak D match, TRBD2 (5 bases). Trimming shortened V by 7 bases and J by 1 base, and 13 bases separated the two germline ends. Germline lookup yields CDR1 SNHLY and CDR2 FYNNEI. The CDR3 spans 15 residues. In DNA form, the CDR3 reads TGTGCCAGCACCTCAACGAGCGGGAACACCGGGGAGCTGTTTTTT. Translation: CASTSTSGNTGELFF.

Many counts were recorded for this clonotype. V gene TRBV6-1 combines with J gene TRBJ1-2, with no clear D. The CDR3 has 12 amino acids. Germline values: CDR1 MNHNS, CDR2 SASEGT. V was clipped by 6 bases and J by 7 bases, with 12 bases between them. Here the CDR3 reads CASRGSLLGYTF. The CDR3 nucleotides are TGTGCCAGCAGGGGTAGTCTCCTTGGCTACACCTTC.

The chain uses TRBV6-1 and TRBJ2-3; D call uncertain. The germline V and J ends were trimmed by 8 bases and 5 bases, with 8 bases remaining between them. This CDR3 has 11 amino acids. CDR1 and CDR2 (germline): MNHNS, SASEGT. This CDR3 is CASAPVDTQYF. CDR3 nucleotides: TGTGCCAGCGCCCCAGTAGATACGCAGTATTTT.

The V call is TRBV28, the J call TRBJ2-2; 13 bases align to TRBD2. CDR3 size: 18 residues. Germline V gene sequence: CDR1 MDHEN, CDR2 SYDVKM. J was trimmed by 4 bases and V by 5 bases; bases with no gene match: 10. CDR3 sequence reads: CASSPRTSGSEVTGELFF. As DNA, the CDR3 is TGTGCCAGCAGTCCTAGGACTAGCGGGAGTGAGGTCACCGGGGAGCTGTTTTTT.

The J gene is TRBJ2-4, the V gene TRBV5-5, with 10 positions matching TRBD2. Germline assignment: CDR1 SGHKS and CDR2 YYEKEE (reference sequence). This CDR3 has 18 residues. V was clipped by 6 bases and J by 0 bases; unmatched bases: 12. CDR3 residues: CASTQLAGYSLAKNIQYF. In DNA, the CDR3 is TGTGCCAGCACACAACTAGCGGGATATTCTTTAGCCAAAAACATTCAGTACTTC. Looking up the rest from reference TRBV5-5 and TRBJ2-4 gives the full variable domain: DAGVTQSPTHLIKTRGQQVTLRCSPISGHKSVSWYQQVLGQGPQFIFQYYEKEERGRGNFPDRFSARQFPNYSSELNVNALLLGDSALYLCASTQLAGYSLAKNIQYFGAGTRLSVL.

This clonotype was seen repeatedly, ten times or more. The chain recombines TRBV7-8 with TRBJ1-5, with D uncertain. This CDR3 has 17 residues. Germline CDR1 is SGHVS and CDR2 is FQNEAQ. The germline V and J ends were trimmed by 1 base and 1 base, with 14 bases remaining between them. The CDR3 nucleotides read TGTGCCAGCAGCTTAGGTCCCTGGATACCCAGCAATCAGCCCCAGCATTTT. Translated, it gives CASSLGPWIPSNQPQHF.

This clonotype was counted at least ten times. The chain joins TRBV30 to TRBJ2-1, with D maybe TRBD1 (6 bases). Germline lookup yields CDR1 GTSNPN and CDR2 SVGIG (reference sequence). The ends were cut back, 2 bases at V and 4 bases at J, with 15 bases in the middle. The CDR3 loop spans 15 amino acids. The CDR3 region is CAWSFILDRYNEQFF. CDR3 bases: TGTGCCTGGAGTTTTATCCTGGACAGATACAATGAGCAGTTCTTC.

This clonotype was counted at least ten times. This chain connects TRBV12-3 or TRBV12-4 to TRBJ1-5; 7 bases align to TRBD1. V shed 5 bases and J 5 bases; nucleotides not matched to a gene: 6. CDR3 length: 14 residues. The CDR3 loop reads CASSLRGQDQPQHF. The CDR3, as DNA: TGTGCCAGCAGTCTACGAGGACAGGATCAGCCCCAGCATTTT.

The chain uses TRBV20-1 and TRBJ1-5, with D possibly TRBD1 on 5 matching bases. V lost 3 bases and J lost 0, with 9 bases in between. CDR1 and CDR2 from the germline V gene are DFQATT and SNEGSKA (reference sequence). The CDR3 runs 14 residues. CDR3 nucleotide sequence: TGCAGTGCTAGTCTAGGGGATAGCAATCAGCCCCAGCATTTT. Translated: CSASLGDSNQPQHF.

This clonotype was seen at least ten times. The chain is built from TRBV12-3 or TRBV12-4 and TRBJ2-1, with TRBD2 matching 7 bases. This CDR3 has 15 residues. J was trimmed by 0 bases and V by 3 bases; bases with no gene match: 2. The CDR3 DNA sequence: TGTGCCAGCAGTTTTGTAGCGGGCTCCTACAATGAGCAGTTCTTC. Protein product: CASSFVAGSYNEQFF.

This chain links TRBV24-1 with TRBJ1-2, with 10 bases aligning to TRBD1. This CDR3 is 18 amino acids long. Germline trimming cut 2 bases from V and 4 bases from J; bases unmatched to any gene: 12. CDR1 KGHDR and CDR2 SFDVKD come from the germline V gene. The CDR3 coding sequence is TGTGCCACCAGTGATTCCCCGGGGGGGACAGGGGCCGTCTATGGCTACACCTTC. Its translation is CATSDSPGGTGAVYGYTF.

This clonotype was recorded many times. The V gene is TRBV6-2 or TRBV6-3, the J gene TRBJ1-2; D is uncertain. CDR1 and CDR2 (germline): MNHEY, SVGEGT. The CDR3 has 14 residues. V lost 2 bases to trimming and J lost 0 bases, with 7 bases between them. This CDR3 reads CASSYAIANYGYTF. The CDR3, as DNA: TGTGCCAGCAGTTACGCCATTGCTAACTATGGCTACACCTTC.